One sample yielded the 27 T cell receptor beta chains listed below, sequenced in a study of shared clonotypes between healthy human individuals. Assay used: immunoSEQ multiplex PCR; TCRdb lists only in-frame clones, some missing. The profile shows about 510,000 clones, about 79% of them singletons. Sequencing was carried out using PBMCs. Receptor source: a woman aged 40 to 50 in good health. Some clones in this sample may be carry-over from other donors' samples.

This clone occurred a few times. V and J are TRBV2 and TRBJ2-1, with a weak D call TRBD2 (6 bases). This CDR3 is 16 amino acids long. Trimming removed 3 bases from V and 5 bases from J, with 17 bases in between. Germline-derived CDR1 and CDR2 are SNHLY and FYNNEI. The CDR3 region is CASSDVGGRHDNEQFF. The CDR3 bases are TGTGCCAGCAGTGACGTGGGTGGGAGGCACGACAATGAGCAGTTCTTC.

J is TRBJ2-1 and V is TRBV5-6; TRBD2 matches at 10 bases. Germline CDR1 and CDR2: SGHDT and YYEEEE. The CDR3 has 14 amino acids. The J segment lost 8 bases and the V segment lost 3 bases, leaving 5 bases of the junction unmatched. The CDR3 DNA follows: TGTGCCAGCAGCTCACTAGCGGGAATGGATGAGCAGTTCTTC. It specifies CASSSLAGMDEQFF.

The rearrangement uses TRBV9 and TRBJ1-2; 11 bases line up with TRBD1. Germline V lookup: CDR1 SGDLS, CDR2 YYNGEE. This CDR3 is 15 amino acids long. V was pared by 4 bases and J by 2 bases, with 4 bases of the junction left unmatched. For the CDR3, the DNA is TGTGCCAGCAGCTCCCGGGACAGGGGGAACTATGGCTACACCTTC. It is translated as CASSSRDRGNYGYTF.

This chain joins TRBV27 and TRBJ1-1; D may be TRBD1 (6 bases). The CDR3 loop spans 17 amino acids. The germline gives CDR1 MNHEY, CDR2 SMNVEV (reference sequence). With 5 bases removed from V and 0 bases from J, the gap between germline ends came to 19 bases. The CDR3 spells CASSLQQGLTMNTEAFF. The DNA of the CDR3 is TGTGCCAGCAGTCTCCAACAGGGACTGACGATGAACACTGAAGCTTTCTTT.

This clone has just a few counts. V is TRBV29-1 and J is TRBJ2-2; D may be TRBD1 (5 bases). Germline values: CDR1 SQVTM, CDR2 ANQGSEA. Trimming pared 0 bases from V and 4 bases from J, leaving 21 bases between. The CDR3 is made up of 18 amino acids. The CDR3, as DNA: TGCAGCGTTGAAGATCCATTAGGCAACAGGCGCGGCACCGGGGAGCTGTTTTTT. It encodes CSVEDPLGNRRGTGELFF.

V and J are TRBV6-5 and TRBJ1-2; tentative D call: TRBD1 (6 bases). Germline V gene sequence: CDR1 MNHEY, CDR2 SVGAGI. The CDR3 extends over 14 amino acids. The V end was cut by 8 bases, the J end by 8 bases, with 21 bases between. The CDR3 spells CASGSGSGGGGYTF. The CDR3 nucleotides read TGTGCCAGCGGCTCAGGGAGCGGGGGCGGGGGCTACACCTTC.

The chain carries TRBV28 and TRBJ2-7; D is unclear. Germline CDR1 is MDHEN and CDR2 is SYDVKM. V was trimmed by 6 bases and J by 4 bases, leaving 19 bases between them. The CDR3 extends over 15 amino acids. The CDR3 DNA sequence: TGTGCCAGCAGCCAGCCACTTTCGGCGCGTTACGAGCAGTACTTC. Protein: CASSQPLSARYEQYF.

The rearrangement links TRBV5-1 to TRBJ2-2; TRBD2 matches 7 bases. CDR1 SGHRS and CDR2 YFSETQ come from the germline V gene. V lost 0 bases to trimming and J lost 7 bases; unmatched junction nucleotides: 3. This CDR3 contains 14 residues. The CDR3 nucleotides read TGCGCCAGCAGCTTGGGGCGGGAGAACGGGGAGCTGTTTTTT. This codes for CASSLGRENGELFF.

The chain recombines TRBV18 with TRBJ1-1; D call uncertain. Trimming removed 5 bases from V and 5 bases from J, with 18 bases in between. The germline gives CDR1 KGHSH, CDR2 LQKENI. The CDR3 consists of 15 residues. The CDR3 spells CASSSTADLETEAFF. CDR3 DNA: TGTGCCAGCTCATCCACAGCGGACCTGGAGACTGAAGCTTTCTTT. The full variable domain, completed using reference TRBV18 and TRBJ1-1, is NAGVMQNPRHLVRRRGQEARLRCSPMKGHSHVYWYRQLPEEGLKFMVYLQKENIIDESGMPKERFSAEFPKEGPSILRIQQVVRGDSAAYFCASSSTADLETEAFFGQGTRLTVV.

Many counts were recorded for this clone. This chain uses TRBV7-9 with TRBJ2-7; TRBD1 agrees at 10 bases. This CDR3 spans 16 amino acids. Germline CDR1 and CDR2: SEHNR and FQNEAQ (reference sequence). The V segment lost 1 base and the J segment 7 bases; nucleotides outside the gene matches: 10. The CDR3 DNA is TGTGCCAGCAGCTTAGTGGGTCCGGGACAGGGGCTGGAGCAGTACTTC. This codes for CASSLVGPGQGLEQYF.

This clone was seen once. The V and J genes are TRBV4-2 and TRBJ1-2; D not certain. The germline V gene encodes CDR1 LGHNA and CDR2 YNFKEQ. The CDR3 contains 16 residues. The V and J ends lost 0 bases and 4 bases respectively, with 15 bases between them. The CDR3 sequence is CASSQDLGGNTYGYTF. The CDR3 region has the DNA TGTGCCAGCAGCCAAGATCTCGGAGGGAACACCTATGGCTACACCTTC.

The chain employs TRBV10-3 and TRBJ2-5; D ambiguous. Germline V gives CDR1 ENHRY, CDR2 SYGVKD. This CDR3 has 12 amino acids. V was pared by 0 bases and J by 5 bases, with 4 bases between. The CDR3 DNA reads TGTGCCATCAGTGAGTCTATTGAGACCCAGTACTTC. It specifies CAISESIETQYF.

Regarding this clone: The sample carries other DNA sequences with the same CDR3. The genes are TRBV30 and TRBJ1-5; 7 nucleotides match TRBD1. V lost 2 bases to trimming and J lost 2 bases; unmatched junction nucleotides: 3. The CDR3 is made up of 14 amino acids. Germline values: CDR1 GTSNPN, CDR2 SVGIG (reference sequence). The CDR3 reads CAWSSQGGNQPQHF. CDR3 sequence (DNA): TGTGCCTGGAGTTCGCAGGGGGGCAATCAGCCCCAGCATTTT.

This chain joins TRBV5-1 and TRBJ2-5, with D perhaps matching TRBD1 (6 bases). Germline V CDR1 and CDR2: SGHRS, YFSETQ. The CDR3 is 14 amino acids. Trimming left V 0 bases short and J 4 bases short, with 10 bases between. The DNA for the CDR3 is TGCGCCAGCAGCTTGGGAGTAGGGGGAGAGACCCAGTACTTC. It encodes CASSLGVGGETQYF.

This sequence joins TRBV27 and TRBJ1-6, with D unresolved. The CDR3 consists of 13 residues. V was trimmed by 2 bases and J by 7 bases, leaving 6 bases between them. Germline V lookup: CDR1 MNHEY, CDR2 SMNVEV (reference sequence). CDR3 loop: CASSLTENSPLHF. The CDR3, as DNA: TGTGCCAGCAGTTTAACAGAAAATTCACCCCTCCACTTT.

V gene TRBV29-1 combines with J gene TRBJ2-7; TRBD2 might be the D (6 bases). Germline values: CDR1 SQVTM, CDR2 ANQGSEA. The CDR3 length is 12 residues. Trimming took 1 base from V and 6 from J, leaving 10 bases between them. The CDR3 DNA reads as TGCAGCGTTGAAGCCCGGGGGTCCGAGCAGTACTTC. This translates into CSVEARGSEQYF.

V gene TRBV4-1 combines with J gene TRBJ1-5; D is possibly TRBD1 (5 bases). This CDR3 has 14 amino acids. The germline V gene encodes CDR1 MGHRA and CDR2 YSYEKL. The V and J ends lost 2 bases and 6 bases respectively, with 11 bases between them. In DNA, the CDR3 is TGCGCCAGCAGCCAAATAGGGGCGGGTCAGCCCCAGCATTTT. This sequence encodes CASSQIGAGQPQHF.

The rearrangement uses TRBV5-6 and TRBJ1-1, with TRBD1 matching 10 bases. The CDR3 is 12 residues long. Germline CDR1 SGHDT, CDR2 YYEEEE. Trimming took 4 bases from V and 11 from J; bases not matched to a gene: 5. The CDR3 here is CASSIGTGVAFF. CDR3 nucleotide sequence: TGTGCCAGCAGCATAGGGACAGGGGTTGCTTTCTTT.

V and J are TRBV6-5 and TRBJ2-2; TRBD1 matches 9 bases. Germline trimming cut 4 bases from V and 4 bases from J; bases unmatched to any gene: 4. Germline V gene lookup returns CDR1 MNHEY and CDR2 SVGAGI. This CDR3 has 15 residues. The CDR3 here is CASSWTGESTGELFF. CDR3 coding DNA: TGTGCCAGCAGTTGGACAGGGGAGAGCACCGGGGAGCTGTTTTTT.

The CDR3 spells CARSSLQRGNSETQYF. CDR3 coding DNA: TGTGCCAGAAGCTCTCTCCAGCGGGGCAATAGTGAGACCCAGTACTTC. The V call is TRBV5-3, the J call TRBJ2-5, with 7 bases matching TRBD2. TRBV5-3 is known as an ORF, though its function is uncertain. The CDR3 runs to 16 residues. The trim removed 3 bases at V and 5 bases at J, leaving 13 bases unmatched.

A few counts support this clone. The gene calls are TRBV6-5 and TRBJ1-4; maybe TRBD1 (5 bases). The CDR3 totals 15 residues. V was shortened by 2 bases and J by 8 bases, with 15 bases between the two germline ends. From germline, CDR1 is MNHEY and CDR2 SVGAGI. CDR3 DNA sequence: TGTGCCAGCAGTTACAGGGGAGACCCCGGCGAAAAACTGTTTTTT. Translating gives CASSYRGDPGEKLFF.

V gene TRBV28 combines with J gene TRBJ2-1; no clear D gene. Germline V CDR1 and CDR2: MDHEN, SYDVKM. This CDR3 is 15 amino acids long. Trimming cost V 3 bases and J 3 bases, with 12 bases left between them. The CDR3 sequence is CASSFSGGLYNEQFF. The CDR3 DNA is TGTGCCAGCAGTTTCTCGGGCGGCCTCTACAATGAGCAGTTCTTC. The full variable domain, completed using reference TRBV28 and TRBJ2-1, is DVKVTQSSRYLVKRTGEKVFLECVQDMDHENMFWYRQDPGLGLRLIYFSYDVKMKEKGDIPEGYSVSREKKERFSLILESASTNQTSMYLCASSFSGGLYNEQFFGPGTRLTVL.

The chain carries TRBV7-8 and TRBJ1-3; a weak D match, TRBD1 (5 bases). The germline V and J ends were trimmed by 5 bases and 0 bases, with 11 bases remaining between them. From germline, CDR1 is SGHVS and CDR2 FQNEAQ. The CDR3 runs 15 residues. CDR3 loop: CASSPQGASGNTIYF. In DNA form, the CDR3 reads TGTGCCAGCAGCCCCCAGGGAGCCTCTGGAAACACCATATATTTT.

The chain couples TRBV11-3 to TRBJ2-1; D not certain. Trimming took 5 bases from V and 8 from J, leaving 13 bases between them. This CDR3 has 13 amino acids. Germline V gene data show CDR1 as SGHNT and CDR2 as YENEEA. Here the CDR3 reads CASSLTTRHEQFF. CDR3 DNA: TGTGCCAGCAGCCTAACCACGCGCCATGAGCAGTTCTTC. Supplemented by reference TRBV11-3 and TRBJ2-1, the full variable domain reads EAGVVQSPRYKIIEKKQPVAFWCNPISGHNTLYWYLQNLGQGPELLIRYENEEAVDDSQLPKDRFSAERLKGVDSTLKIQPAELGDSAVYLCASSLTTRHEQFFGPGTRLTVL.

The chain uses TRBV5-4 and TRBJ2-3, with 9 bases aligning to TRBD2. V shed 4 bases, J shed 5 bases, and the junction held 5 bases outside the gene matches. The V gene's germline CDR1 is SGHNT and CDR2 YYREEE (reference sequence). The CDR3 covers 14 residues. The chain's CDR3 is CASSVAGAGDTQYF. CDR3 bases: TGTGCCAGCAGCGTAGCGGGAGCGGGAGATACGCAGTATTTT.

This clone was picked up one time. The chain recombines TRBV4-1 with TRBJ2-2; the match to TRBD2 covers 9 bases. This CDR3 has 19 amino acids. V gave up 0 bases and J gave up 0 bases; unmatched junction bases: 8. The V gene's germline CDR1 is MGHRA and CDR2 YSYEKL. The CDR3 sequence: CASSQERGLAGANTGELFF. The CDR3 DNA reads TGCGCCAGCAGCCAAGAACGTGGTTTAGCGGGAGCGAACACCGGGGAGCTGTTTTTT.

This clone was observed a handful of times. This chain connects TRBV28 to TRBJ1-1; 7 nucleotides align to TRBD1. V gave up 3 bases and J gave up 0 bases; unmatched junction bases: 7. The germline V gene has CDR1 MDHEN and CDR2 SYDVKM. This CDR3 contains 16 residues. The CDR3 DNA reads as TGTGCCAGCAGTTTGAGAAAGGGGGCGATGAACACTGAAGCTTTCTTT. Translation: CASSLRKGAMNTEAFF.